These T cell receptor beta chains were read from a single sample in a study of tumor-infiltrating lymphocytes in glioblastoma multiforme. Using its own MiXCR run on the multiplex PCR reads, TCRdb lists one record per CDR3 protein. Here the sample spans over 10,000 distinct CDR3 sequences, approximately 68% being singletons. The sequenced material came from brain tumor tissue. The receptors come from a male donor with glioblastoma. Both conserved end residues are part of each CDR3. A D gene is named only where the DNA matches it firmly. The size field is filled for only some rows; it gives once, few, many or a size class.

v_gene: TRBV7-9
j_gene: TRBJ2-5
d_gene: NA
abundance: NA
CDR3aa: CASGPPIVAGGRETQYF
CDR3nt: TGTGCCAGCGGCCCCCCCATAGTAGCAGGAGGACGAGAGACCCAGTACTTC

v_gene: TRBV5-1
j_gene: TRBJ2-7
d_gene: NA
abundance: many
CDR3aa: CASSVGTRAYEQYF
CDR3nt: TGCGCCAGCAGCGTCGGGACAAGGGCCTACGAGCAGTACTTC

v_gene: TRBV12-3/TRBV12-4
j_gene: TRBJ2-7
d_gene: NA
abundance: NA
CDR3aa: CAGSINFGRRSEQYF
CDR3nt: TGTGCCGGCAGTATTAACTTCGGACGGAGGTCCGAGCAGTACTTC

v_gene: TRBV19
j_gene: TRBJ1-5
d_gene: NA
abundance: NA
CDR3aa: CASSNLQFNQPQHF
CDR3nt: TGTGCCAGTAGTAACCTACAATTCAATCAGCCCCAGCATTTT

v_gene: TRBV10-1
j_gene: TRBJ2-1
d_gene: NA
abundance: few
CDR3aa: CASKGGNEQFF
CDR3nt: TGCGCCAGCAAAGGCGGAAATGAGCAGTTCTTC

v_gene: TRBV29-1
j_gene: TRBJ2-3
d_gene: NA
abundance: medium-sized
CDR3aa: CSVDDRGGSDTQYF
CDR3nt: TGCAGCGTTGACGACAGGGGAGGGTCAGATACGCAGTATTTT

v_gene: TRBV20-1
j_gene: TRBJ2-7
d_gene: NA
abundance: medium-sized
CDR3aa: CSARDQGRLGEQYF
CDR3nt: TGCAGTGCTAGAGATCAAGGGAGGCTCGGCGAGCAGTACTTC

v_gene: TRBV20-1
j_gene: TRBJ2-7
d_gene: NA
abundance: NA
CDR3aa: CSAVPISSPYEQYF
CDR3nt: TGCAGTGCCGTCCCAATTAGCAGTCCCTACGAGCAGTACTTC

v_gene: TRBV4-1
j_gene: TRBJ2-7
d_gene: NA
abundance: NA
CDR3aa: CASSQDPSAPYKQYF
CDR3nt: TGCGCCAGCAGCCAAGATCCTTCCGCCCCCTACAAGCAGTACTTC

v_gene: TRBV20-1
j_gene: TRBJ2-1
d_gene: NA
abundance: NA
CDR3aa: CSAFVPRYHNEQFF
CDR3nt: TGCAGTGCTTTTGTCCCACGTTACCACAATGAGCAGTTCTTC

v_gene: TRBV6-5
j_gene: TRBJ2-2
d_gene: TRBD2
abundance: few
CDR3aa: CASRISGRVTGELFF
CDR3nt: TGTGCCAGCAGGATAAGCGGGAGGGTCACCGGGGAGCTGTTTTTT

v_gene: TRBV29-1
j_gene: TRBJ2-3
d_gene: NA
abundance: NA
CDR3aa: CSVAQWERGIDTQYF
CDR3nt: TGCAGCGTTGCCCAGTGGGAGAGGGGCATAGATACGCAGTATTTT

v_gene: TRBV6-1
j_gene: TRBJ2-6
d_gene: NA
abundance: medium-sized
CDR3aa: CASNLNGANVLTF
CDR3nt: TGTGCCAGCAATCTGAATGGGGCCAACGTCCTGACTTTC

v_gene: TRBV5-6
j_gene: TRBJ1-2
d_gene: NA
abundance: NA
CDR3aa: CASSLKGRGPRYGYTF
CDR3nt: TGTGCCAGCAGCTTGAAAGGAAGGGGTCCTCGATATGGCTACACCTTC

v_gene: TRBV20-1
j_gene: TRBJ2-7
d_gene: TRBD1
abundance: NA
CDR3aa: CSASFGTGLNYEQYF
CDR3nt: TGCAGTGCTAGCTTCGGGACAGGGTTAAACTACGAGCAGTACTTC

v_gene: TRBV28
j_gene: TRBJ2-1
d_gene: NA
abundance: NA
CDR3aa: CASNSDLWDGQFF
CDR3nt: TGTGCCAGCAATTCGGACCTCTGGGATGGGCAGTTCTTC

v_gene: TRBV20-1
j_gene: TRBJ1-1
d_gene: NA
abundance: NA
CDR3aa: CSARDGGGLRSEAFF
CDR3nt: TGCAGTGCTAGAGATGGGGGAGGACTTAGGTCTGAAGCCTTCTTT

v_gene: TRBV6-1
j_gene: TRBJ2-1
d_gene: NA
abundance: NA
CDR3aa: CASNVSQLPGAYEQFF
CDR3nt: TGTGCCAGCAATGTATCCCAACTACCGGGAGCTTATGAGCAGTTCTTC

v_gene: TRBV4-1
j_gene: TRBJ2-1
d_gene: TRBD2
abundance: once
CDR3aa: CASSHPSAGAHNKQFF
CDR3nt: TGCGCCAGCAGCCACCCCTCAGCGGGAGCTCACAATAAGCAGTTCTTC

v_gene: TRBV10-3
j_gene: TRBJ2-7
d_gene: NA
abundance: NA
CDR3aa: CAISESKGRQYF
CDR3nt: TGTGCCATCAGTGAGTCAAAAGGGAGGCAGTACTTC

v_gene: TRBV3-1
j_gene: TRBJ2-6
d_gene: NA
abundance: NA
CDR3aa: CASNQELGTGKSGANVLTF
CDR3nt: TGTGCCAGCAACCAAGAATTAGGAACAGGAAAATCTGGGGCCAACGTCCTGACTTTC

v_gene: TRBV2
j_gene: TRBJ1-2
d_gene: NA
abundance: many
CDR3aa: CASSPGLGIYGYTF
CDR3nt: TGTGCCAGCAGTCCGGGACTGGGCATCTATGGCTACACCTTC

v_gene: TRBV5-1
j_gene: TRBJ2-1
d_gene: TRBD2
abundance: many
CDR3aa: CASRTSGRNEQFF
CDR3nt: TGCGCCAGCAGGACTAGCGGGAGAAATGAGCAGTTCTTC

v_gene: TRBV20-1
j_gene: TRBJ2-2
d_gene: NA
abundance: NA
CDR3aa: CRVLADGGELFF
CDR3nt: TGCAGAGTACTAGCAGACGGCGGGGAGCTGTTTTTT

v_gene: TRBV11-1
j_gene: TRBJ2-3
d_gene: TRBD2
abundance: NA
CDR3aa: CASSVGLAGSTDTQYF
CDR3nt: TGTGCCAGTAGCGTAGGATTAGCGGGGAGCACAGATACGCAGTATTTT

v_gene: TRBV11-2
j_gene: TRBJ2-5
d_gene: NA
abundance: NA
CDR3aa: CASSPTRGQETQYF
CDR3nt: TGTGCCAGCAGCCCGACCCGAGGCCAAGAGACCCAGTACTTC

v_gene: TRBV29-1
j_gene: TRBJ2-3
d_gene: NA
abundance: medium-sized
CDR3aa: CSVEGTPGTDTQYF
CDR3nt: TGCAGCGTTGAGGGGACACCTGGGACAGATACGCAGTATTTT

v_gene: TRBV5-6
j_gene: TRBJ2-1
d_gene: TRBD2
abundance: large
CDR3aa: CASSLYKLAGENEQFF
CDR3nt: TGTGCCAGCAGCTTGTATAAGCTAGCGGGAGAAAATGAGCAGTTCTTC

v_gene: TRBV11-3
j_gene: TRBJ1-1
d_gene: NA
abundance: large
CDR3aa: CASSFSATNEAFF
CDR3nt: TGTGCCAGCAGCTTTTCCGCGACTAATGAAGCTTTCTTT

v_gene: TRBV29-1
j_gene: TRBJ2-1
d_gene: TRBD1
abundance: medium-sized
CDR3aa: CSVGTGPNNEQFF
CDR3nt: TGCAGCGTCGGGACAGGTCCCAACAATGAGCAGTTCTTC

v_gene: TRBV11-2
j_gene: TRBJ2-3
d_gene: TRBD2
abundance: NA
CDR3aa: CARSSWPTSSTNTQYF
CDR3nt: TGTGCCAGGAGCTCCTGGCCGACTAGCAGCACAAATACGCAGTATTTT

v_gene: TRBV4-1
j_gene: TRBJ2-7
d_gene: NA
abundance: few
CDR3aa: CTSSQDPNIPYGQYF
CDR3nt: TGCACCAGCAGCCAAGACCCCAACATCCCCTACGGGCAGTACTTC

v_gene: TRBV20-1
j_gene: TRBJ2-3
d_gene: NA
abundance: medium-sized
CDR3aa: CSARLPDGSDTQYF
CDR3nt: TGCAGTGCTAGACTACCCGACGGCTCAGATACGCAGTATTTT

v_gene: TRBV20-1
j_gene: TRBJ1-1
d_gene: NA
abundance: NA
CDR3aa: CSASSAGESTEAFF
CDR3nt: TGCAGTGCTAGTTCGGCAGGGGAGAGCACTGAAGCTTTCTTT

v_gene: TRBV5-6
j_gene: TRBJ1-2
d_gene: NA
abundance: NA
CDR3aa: CASSHVAQGYGYTF
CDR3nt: TGTGCCAGCAGCCACGTAGCCCAGGGCTATGGCTACACCTTC

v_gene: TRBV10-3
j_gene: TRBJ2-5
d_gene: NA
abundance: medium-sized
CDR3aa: CAISDLGGVQETQYF
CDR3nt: TGTGCCATCAGTGATTTAGGTGGAGTTCAGGAGACCCAGTACTTC

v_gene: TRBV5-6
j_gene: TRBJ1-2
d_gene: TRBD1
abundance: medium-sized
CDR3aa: CASSPTGQIYGYTF
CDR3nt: TGTGCCAGCAGCCCAACGGGACAGATCTATGGCTACACCTTC

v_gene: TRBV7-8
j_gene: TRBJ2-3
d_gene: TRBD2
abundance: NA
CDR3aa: CASSSDGTSDGETDTQYF
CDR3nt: TGTGCCAGCAGCTCCGACGGGACTAGCGATGGGGAAACAGATACGCAGTATTTT

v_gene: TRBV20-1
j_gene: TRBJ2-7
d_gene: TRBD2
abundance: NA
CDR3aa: CSARDRTSGLSPYEQYF
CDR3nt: TGCAGTGCTAGAGATCGCACTAGCGGACTCAGCCCCTACGAGCAGTACTTC

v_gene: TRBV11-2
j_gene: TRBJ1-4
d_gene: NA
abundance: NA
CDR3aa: CASSPGARRDEKLFF
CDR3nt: TGTGCCAGCAGCCCTGGGGCCCGACGGGATGAAAAGCTGTTTTTT

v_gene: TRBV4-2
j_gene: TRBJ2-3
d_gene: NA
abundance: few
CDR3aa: CASSQDTGSTDTQYF
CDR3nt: TGTGCCAGCAGCCAAGATACAGGGAGCACAGATACGCAGTATTTT

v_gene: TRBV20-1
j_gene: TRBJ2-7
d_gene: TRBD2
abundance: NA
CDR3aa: CSALGGREREQYF
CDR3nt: TGCAGTGCTTTGGGCGGGAGGGAGCGGGAGCAGTACTTC

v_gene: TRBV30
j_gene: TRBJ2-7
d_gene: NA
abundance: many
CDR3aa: CAWSVSRVDEQYF
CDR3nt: TGTGCCTGGAGTGTCAGCAGGGTCGACGAGCAGTACTTC

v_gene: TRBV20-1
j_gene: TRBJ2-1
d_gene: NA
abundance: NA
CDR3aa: CSATQFKPGSDNELFF
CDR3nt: TGCAGTGCCACACAGTTTAAGCCGGGGTCCGACAATGAGCTGTTCTTC

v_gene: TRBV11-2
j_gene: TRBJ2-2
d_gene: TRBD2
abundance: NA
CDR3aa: CASCQGLDPEELFF
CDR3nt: TGTGCCAGCTGCCAAGGACTAGACCCCGAGGAGCTGTTTTTT

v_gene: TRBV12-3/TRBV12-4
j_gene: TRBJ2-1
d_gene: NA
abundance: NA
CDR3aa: CASSLSGSFENEQPF
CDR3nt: TGTGCCAGCAGTTTATCCGGGTCCTTCGAAAATGAGCAGCCCTTC

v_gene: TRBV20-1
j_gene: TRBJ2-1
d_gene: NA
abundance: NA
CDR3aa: CSAFDPRNRNERFF
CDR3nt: TGCAGTGCCTTTGACCCACGTAACCGCAATGAGCGGTTCTTC

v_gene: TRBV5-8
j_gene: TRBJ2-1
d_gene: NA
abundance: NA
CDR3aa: CASSFRVVGADEQFF
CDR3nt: TGTGCCAGCAGCTTCAGGGTAGTGGGAGCTGATGAGCAATTCTTC